These T cell receptor beta chains were read from a single sample in a study of siplizumab effects on memory and regulatory T cells. Clones were sequenced by immunoSEQ multiplex PCR, and TCRdb holds only the in-frame ones, with some missing. This sample has 100,000 or so clones; 85% to 95% occur once, and the top ten carry over 0.15%. The sample consisted of non-Treg CD4+ T cells sorted from blood. All receptors come from a human donor in good health. The CDR3 runs from the conserved cysteine through the conserved F or W. D genes are given only for firm matches. For some rows the clone size is stated as once, few or many, or as a class when expanded; others skip it.

TRBJ1-2,NA,TRBV29-1,NA,TGCAGCGTTACACTGGGGTATGGCTACACCTTC,CSVTLGYGYTF
TRBJ2-6,NA,TRBV4-1,TRBD1,TGCGCCAGCAGCCCCGCGGGACAGGGGGCGGCCGGGGCCAACGTCCTGACTTTC,CASSPAGQGAAGANVLTF
TRBJ1-4,NA,TRBV15,TRBD1,TGTGCCACCAGCAGATACAGGGGGCGTGAGGAAAAACTGTTTTTT,CATSRYRGREEKLFF
TRBJ1-5,NA,TRBV4-3,NA,TGCGCCAGCAGCCAAGACTGGGTGTATAGCAATCAGCCCCAGCATTTT,CASSQDWVYSNQPQHF
TRBJ1-3,NA,TRBV5-1,TRBD1,TGCGCCAGCTGTCTCCGGGACAGGGGGGGAAACACCATATATTTT,CASCLRDRGGNTIYF
TRBJ1-2,NA,TRBV29-1,TRBD1,TGCAGCGTTGAAGTGACAGGGGACCCGCGGGGGGGCTACACCTTC,CSVEVTGDPRGGYTF
TRBJ2-5,once,TRBV30,TRBD1,TGTGCCTGGAGTGTAGGCCCCCGACAGGGGCAAGAGACCCAGTACTTC,CAWSVGPRQGQETQYF
TRBJ2-5,NA,TRBV12-5,TRBD2,TGTGCTAGTGGTTTCGGGCTAGCGGGGGCCGGAGGAGAGACCCAGTACTTC,CASGFGLAGAGGETQYF
TRBJ2-3,few,TRBV6-5,NA,TGTGCCAGCAGTTACTCTGCCACAGATACGCAGTATTTT,CASSYSATDTQYF
TRBJ2-1,once,TRBV5-1,NA,TGCGCCAGCAGCTCCAAGAGCGGAGGTACCTACAATGAGCAGTTCTTC,CASSSKSGGTYNEQFF
TRBJ2-7,NA,TRBV28,NA,TGTGCCAGCAGTCGAAAAACCTACGAGCAGTACTTC,CASSRKTYEQYF
TRBJ2-1,NA,TRBV10-3,TRBD2,TGTGCCACCGGGCCACGACTAGCGGGGGGGCAAGGTGAGCAGTTCTTC,CATGPRLAGGQGEQFF
TRBJ1-2,NA,TRBV10-3,NA,TGTGCCATCAGTGAGTCTGTACAGGACCCTAACTATGGCTACACCTTC,CAISESVQDPNYGYTF
TRBJ1-4,once,TRBV2,NA,TGTGCCAGCAGTGAACGGGGAGGGACTAATGAAAAACTGTTTTTT,CASSERGGTNEKLFF
TRBJ1-3,NA,TRBV6-6,NA,TGTGCCAGCAGCGTCGGGGGAAACACCATATATTTT,CASSVGGNTIYF
TRBJ1-2,NA,TRBV18,TRBD1,TGTGCCAGCTCGTCGACAGGGCCGGATGGCTACACCTTC,CASSSTGPDGYTF
TRBJ2-6,NA,TRBV5-4,NA,TGTGCCAGCAGCCGCATAATCTCTGGGGCCAACGTCCTGACTTTC,CASSRIISGANVLTF
TRBJ2-4,NA,TRBV4-3,TRBD1,TGCGCCAGCAGCCGAAACAGGGGGGACATTCAGTACTTC,CASSRNRGDIQYF
TRBJ1-3,NA,TRBV6-5,NA,TGTGCCAGCAGGGGAGCAGACAACTCTGGAAACACCATATATTTT,CASRGADNSGNTIYF
TRBJ2-3,NA,TRBV2,NA,TGTGCCAGCAGTGAAAGGGGGGCCAAACCCCCCACAGATACGCAGTATTTT,CASSERGAKPPTDTQYF
TRBJ1-1,NA,TRBV4-3,NA,TGCGCCAGCCGAACGAACACTGAAGCTTTCTTT,CASRTNTEAFF
TRBJ1-1,NA,TRBV2,TRBD1,TGTGCCAGCAAAGGACAGGGATTGAACACTGAAGCTTTCTTT,CASKGQGLNTEAFF
TRBJ2-7,NA,TRBV6-6,NA,TGTGCCAGCAAAATGGACAGCCTCTCCTACGAGCAGTACTTC,CASKMDSLSYEQYF
TRBJ2-3,NA,TRBV6-1,TRBD2,TGTGCCAGCAGTCCTCTAGCGGGCACAGATACGCAGTATTTT,CASSPLAGTDTQYF
TRBJ1-3,NA,TRBV5-1,NA,TGCGCCAGCGCCCCAACGGTAGGCGTACGAGGAAACACCATATATTTT,CASAPTVGVRGNTIYF
TRBJ2-3,NA,TRBV7-3,TRBD2,TGTGCCAGCAGCGCTATCAGACTAGCGGGGGGGCCAAATCCCGTAGATACGCAGTATTTT,CASSAIRLAGGPNPVDTQYF
TRBJ1-2,NA,TRBV7-9,NA,TGTGCCAGCAGCGGGGGCATACCTGGCTACACCTTC,CASSGGIPGYTF
TRBJ2-7,NA,TRBV6-5,NA,TGTGCCAGCAGCCGGACCATAAGTGAGCAGTACTTC,CASSRTISEQYF
TRBJ1-6,NA,TRBV6-1,NA,TGTGCCAGCAGGTTAGGGATTAATTCACCCCTCCACTTT,CASRLGINSPLHF
TRBJ2-7,NA,TRBV6-5,NA,TGTGCCAGCAGTTCCGGGATACTTACCTACGAGCAGTACTTC,CASSSGILTYEQYF
TRBJ2-1,NA,TRBV11-2,NA,TGTGCCAGCAGCTTAGAATCACAGGGTGGCGAGCAGTTCTTC,CASSLESQGGEQFF
TRBJ2-1,NA,TRBV7-9,NA,TGTGCCAGCAGCCCTATAGTTGAACCACACTACAATGAGCAGTTCTTC,CASSPIVEPHYNEQFF
TRBJ2-7,NA,TRBV5-4,NA,TGTGCCAGCAGCCCATTCGGGGGTTCCTACGAGCAGTACTTC,CASSPFGGSYEQYF
TRBJ1-1,NA,TRBV7-9,TRBD1,TGTGCCAGCAGCGTCGACAGGGTAGGGGGTACGAACACTGAAGCTTTCTTT,CASSVDRVGGTNTEAFF
TRBJ1-1,NA,TRBV9,TRBD1,TGTGCCAGCCAGGCCCTGACAGGGAACCCCCCTGTGACTGAAGCTTTCTTT,CASQALTGNPPVTEAFF
TRBJ2-5,NA,TRBV2,NA,TGTGCCAGCAGTGAAGCCATAGAGACCCAGTACTTC,CASSEAIETQYF
TRBJ2-2,NA,TRBV27,NA,TGTGCCAGCAGTTTTTGGTCCGGGGAGCTGTTTTTT,CASSFWSGELFF
TRBJ2-1,NA,TRBV18,NA,TGTGCCAGCTCACCTGGGACGCCCGGTGAGCAGTTCTTC,CASSPGTPGEQFF
TRBJ2-4,NA,TRBV5-6,NA,TGTGCCAGCAGCTTGGGGCAGGTAGCCAAAAACATTCAGTACTTC,CASSLGQVAKNIQYF
TRBJ2-4,NA,TRBV4-1,TRBD2,TGCGCCAGCAGCGCACCCGGACTAGCGGGGGGAAAAAACATTCAGTACTTC,CASSAPGLAGGKNIQYF
TRBJ2-5,NA,TRBV5-1,NA,TGCGCCAGCAGCTTGGGCCCCGGGGAGACCCAGTACTTC,CASSLGPGETQYF
TRBJ2-3,NA,TRBV10-2,TRBD2,TGCGCCAGCAGTGCGGGGGGGGGTACGCAGTATTTT,CASSAGGGTQYF
TRBJ2-5,NA,TRBV6-1,TRBD2,TGTGCCAGCAGTGAAAACCCCGGGGGGGCGGAGACCCAGTACTTC,CASSENPGGAETQYF
TRBJ2-5,NA,TRBV5-1,TRBD2,TGCGCCAGCAGCTTGGTGGCCTCAGGGCGGGGGGACCAAGAGACCCAGTACTTC,CASSLVASGRGDQETQYF